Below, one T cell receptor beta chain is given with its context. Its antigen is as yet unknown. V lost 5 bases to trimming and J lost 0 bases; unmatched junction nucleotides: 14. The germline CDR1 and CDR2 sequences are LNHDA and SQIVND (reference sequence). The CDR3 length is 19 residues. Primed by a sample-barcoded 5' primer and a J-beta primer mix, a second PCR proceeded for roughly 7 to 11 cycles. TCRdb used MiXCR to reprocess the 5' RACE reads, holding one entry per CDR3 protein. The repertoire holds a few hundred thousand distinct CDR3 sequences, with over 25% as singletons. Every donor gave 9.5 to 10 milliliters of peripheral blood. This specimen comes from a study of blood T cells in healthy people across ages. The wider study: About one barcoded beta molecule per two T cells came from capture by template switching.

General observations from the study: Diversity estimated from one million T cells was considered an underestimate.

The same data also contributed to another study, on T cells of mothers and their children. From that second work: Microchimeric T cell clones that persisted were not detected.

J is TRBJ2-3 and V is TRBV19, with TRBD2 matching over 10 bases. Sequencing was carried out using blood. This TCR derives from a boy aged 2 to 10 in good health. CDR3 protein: CASSGGSAGGHPSTDTQYF. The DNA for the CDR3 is TGTGCCAGTAGTGGAGGGTCAGCGGGGGGGCACCCGAGCACAGATACGCAGTATTTT.